Below, 27 T cell receptor beta chains from the same sample are listed, as sequenced in a study of regulatory T cells in long-lasting Graves disease (dated by TCRdb to the early 2020s). The method behind the library was multiplex PCR. Sequencing was carried out with an Illumina HiSeq 4000. iRepertoire HTBI primers and Arm-PCR amplification of CDR3 regions were used to construct TCR beta libraries. TCRdb reprocessed the public reads (quality trimming at Q25 with fastp, clone calling with MiXCR) and kept in-frame beta chains. Each entry is one CDR3 protein sequence, shown with its most common DNA and genes. This sample lists 500,000 to 800,000 distinct CDR3 sequences; roughly 30% were detected once. The ten largest clones capture about two fifths of the sample. Sample time point, as interpreted from the label and publication: persistent/refractory GD, antithyroid drugs over 5 years with positive TRAb. For both TCR sequencing and RNA sequencing, RNA was extracted from PBMCs using TRIzol.

Specimen: peripheral blood mononuclear cells (PBMCs), collected when the disease was refractory, from a patient treated with antithyroid drugs. The receptors derive from a female donor with Graves disease.

The table lists this clonotype with a count of one. V gene TRBV19 combines with J gene TRBJ2-7; D ambiguous. There are 14 residues in the CDR3. The V gene lost 6 bases and the J gene lost 0 bases, with 12 bases spanning the gap. Germline V gene data show CDR1 as LNHDA and CDR2 as SQIVND (reference sequence). CDR3 coding DNA: TGTGCCAGTAGGCTGAAGGACGGCTCCTACGAGCAGTACTTC. Amino acids: CASRLKDGSYEQYF.

The table lists this clonotype with many counts. This chain links TRBV12-3 or TRBV12-4 with TRBJ1-5; D not certain. The CDR3 consists of 13 residues. Trimming cost V 9 bases and J 6 bases, with 15 bases left between them. CDR3 sequence (DNA): TGTGCCAGTTCCAGGACGATTGGTCAGCCCCAGCATTTT. This sequence encodes CASSRTIGQPQHF.

The V call is TRBV27, the J call TRBJ1-5; TRBD1 is a possible D gene (6 bases). The ends were cut back, 8 bases at V and 5 bases at J, with 19 bases in the middle. The CDR3 loop spans 15 amino acids. Germline lookup yields CDR1 MNHEY and CDR2 SMNVEV (reference sequence). This CDR3 is CASGLLGGKYQPQHF. CDR3 coding DNA: TGTGCCAGCGGGTTACTAGGGGGGAAATATCAGCCCCAGCATTTT.

The rearrangement joins TRBV6-1 to TRBJ1-1; D ambiguous. CDR3 length equals 15 residues. Trimming took off 5 bases at V and 1 base at J, with 14 bases between the two ends. Germline V gene data show CDR1 as MNHNS and CDR2 as SASEGT. The CDR3 loop is CASSRETTENTEAFF. The CDR3, as DNA: TGTGCCAGCAGTCGCGAAACAACGGAGAACACTGAAGCTTTCTTT.

J is TRBJ2-7 and V is TRBV5-5; D call uncertain. CDR1 is SGHKS and CDR2 is YYEKEE in the germline V gene (reference sequence). The germline V and J ends were trimmed by 4 bases and 3 bases, with 14 bases remaining between them. This CDR3 comprises 14 residues. The CDR3 region is CASSPRLLIYEQYF. The CDR3 DNA reads TGTGCCAGCAGCCCCAGGCTCCTTATCTACGAGCAGTACTTC. Full variable domain (rest looked up from reference TRBV5-5 and TRBJ2-7): DAGVTQSPTHLIKTRGQQVTLRCSPISGHKSVSWYQQVLGQGPQFIFQYYEKEERGRGNFPDRFSARQFPNYSSELNVNALLLGDSALYLCASSPRLLIYEQYFGPGTRLTVT.

In this sample, this clonotype turned up many times. The rearrangement links TRBV28 to TRBJ1-4, with 7 nucleotides matching TRBD1. This CDR3 is built from 14 residues. CDR1 and CDR2 from the germline V gene are MDHEN and SYDVKM. Trimming took 6 bases from V and 5 from J; bases not matched to a gene: 6. The CDR3 nucleotides read TGTGCCAGCAGCCGGACAGGCGGCAATGAAAAACTGTTTTTT. Translating it yields CASSRTGGNEKLFF.

The chain has TRBV6-1 and TRBJ2-7, with TRBD1 matching over 10 bases. Germline CDR1 reads MNHNS; CDR2 reads SASEGT. J gave up 6 bases and V 7 bases, and 9 bases lay outside the gene matches. This CDR3 is built from 14 residues. The CDR3 spells CASTDDRGQGEQYF. In DNA, the CDR3 is TGTGCCAGCACGGACGACAGGGGGCAGGGCGAGCAGTACTTC.

This clonotype was picked up many times. This chain connects TRBV3-1 to TRBJ1-2; the D gene is possibly TRBD1 (5 bases). The germline V gene has CDR1 LGHDT and CDR2 YNNKEL (reference sequence). The V end was cut by 0 bases, the J end by 8 bases, with 13 bases between. CDR3 size: 14 residues. CDR3 protein: CASSQERGGGGYTF. The CDR3 DNA sequence: TGTGCCAGCAGCCAAGAACGGGGGGGTGGAGGCTACACCTTC.

This clonotype was detected ten times or more. This sequence joins TRBV28 and TRBJ1-1; 7 bases map to TRBD1. The germline CDR1 and CDR2 sequences are MDHEN and SYDVKM. The CDR3 length is 17 residues. Trimming cost V 3 bases and J 2 bases; bases outside gene matches: 12. As DNA, the CDR3 is TGTGCCAGCAGTTTCGGTGGGTACAGGGGCGGTAACACTGAAGCTTTCTTT. This sequence encodes CASSFGGYRGGNTEAFF.

This clonotype has just a few counts. The chain is built from TRBV6-5 and TRBJ2-7, with D perhaps TRBD2 (5 bases). V lost 2 bases and J lost 0, with 23 bases in between. Germline V gene lookup returns CDR1 MNHEY and CDR2 SVGAGI. The CDR3 spans 19 residues. CDR3 residues: CASSYGSAVSRASSYEQYF. CDR3 in DNA: TGTGCCAGCAGTTACGGGAGTGCGGTCTCACGGGCCAGCTCCTACGAGCAGTACTTC.

This clonotype occurred many times. The chain carries TRBV5-4 and TRBJ1-2; D gene ambiguous. Germline lookup yields CDR1 SGHNT and CDR2 YYREEE (reference sequence). The CDR3 is 13 residues long. The germline V and J ends were trimmed by 2 bases and 3 bases, with 8 bases remaining between them. CDR3 amino acids: CASSFGPDYGYTF. CDR3 nucleotides: TGTGCCAGCAGCTTCGGGCCGGACTATGGCTACACCTTC.

The genes are TRBV6-1 and TRBJ2-7; D is unclear. Germline V CDR1 and CDR2: MNHNS, SASEGT. CDR3 length equals 12 residues. The V gene lost 6 bases and the J gene lost 5 bases, with 11 bases spanning the gap. CDR3 region: CASSSGPDEQYF. DNA for the CDR3: TGTGCCAGCAGCTCAGGTCCCGACGAGCAGTACTTC.

V usage is TRBV18 and J usage is TRBJ2-7, with TRBD1 matching over 7 bases. Trimming at V came to 3 bases and at J to 2 bases, leaving 7 bases not matched to a gene. Germline CDR1 and CDR2: KGHSH and LQKENI. This CDR3 has 15 residues. The CDR3 DNA reads as TGTGCCAGCTCACCTCGGGACAGCGTTACCTACGAGCAGTACTTC. This translates into CASSPRDSVTYEQYF.

This clonotype was counted ten times or more. This chain links TRBV28 with TRBJ1-2; D is uncertain. The CDR3 sequence is 11 residues long. Trimming left V 7 bases short and J 2 bases short, with 5 bases between. In germline, CDR1 is MDHEN, CDR2 SYDVKM. CDR3 amino acids: CASKQNYGYTF. CDR3 DNA: TGTGCCAGCAAGCAAAACTATGGCTACACCTTC.

This clonotype was seen only a few times. The V gene is TRBV11-2, the J gene TRBJ2-7; 10 nucleotides align to TRBD1. Germline CDR1 SGHAT, CDR2 FQNNGV. V shed 0 bases, J shed 5 bases, and the junction held 4 bases outside the gene matches. This CDR3 has 15 residues. The CDR3 spells CASSLDGQGDNEQYF. CDR3 nucleotide sequence: TGTGCCAGCAGCTTAGACGGACAGGGGGACAACGAGCAGTACTTC.

Concerning this clonotype: An end of the junction differs from the germline gene, which may be a read error. The chain is built from TRBV6-5 and TRBJ2-6, with unresolved D. CDR1 is MNHEY and CDR2 is SVGAGI in the germline V gene. This CDR3 is 15 amino acids long. CDR3 sequence: CVSSYSQAGANVLTF. In nucleotides, the CDR3 is TGTGTCAGCAGTTACTCCCAGGCTGGGGCCAACGTCCTGACTTTC.

The chain uses TRBV14 and TRBJ1-1; D possibly corresponds to TRBD1 (5 bases). CDR3 length equals 14 residues. CDR1 and CDR2 (germline): SGHDN, FVKESK. Trimming cost V 2 bases and J 5 bases, with 12 bases left between them. Here the CDR3 reads CASSQHQGWTEAFF. Here the CDR3 DNA reads TGTGCCAGCAGCCAACATCAGGGCTGGACTGAAGCTTTCTTT.

This sequence joins TRBV7-9 and TRBJ1-2, with a possible D match to TRBD1 (6 bases). Per germline, CDR1 SEHNR and CDR2 FQNEAQ (reference sequence). The V and J ends lost 0 bases and 4 bases respectively, with 18 bases between them. This CDR3 contains 17 residues. The CDR3 DNA reads as TGTGCCAGCAGCTTAGCGGAGAACACAGGGTCAAGCTATGGCTACACCTTC. Its translation: CASSLAENTGSSYGYTF.

This clonotype was counted between two and nine times. V gene TRBV11-2 combines with J gene TRBJ2-7, with D possibly being TRBD2 (6 bases). The CDR3 runs 14 residues. Trimming removed 5 bases at V and 2 bases at J, with 13 bases between. CDR1 is SGHAT, CDR2 FQNNGV, per germline. CDR3 DNA: TGTGCCAGCAGCCAACGGGACTTAGCCTACGAGCAGTACTTC. Translation: CASSQRDLAYEQYF.

The chain links TRBV11-3 to TRBJ2-4; D is possibly TRBD1 or TRBD2 (5 bases each). V was pared by 5 bases and J by 0 bases, with 11 bases between. Germline lookup yields CDR1 SGHNT and CDR2 YENEEA. CDR3 length equals 15 residues. The CDR3 protein is CASSKGTLAKNIQYF. The CDR3 coding sequence is TGTGCCAGCAGCAAAGGGACCCTAGCCAAAAACATTCAGTACTTC.

This clonotype appeared a few times. One junction end does not reproduce the germline sequence, and a read error may be involved. The chain has TRBV3-1 and TRBJ1-1; no clear D. CDR1 is LGHDT and CDR2 is YNNKEL in the germline V gene (reference sequence). The CDR3 loop spans 14 amino acids. The CDR3 nucleotides read TGCGCCAGCAGCCAAGCTTCTGCCAACACTGAAGCTTTCTTT. Translation: CASSQASANTEAFF.

Written as DNA, the CDR3 is TGTGCCAGCAGCTTGGGAGACCGCGGCACTGAAGCTTTCTTT. Its translation: CASSLGDRGTEAFF. The V and J genes are TRBV7-6 and TRBJ1-1, with D unclear. The CDR3 length is 14 residues. V lost 3 bases to trimming and J lost 4 bases, with 12 bases between them. CDR1 and CDR2 (germline): SGHVS, FNYEAQ. The variable domain in full, with the rest retrieved from reference TRBV7-6 and TRBJ1-1, is GAGVSQSPRYKVTKRGQDVALRCDPISGHVSLYWYRQALGQGPEFLTYFNYEAQQDKSGLPNDRFSAERPEGSISTLTIQRTEQRDSAMYRCASSLGDRGTEAFFGQGTRLTVV.

The chain combines TRBV6-5 with TRBJ1-2; no firm D call. CDR1 is MNHEY and CDR2 is SVGAGI in the germline V gene. Trimming stripped 2 bases from V and 5 bases from J, with 9 bases between. This CDR3 is 13 amino acids long. The CDR3 protein is CASSYDGWYGYTF. CDR3 DNA: TGTGCCAGCAGTTACGACGGCTGGTATGGCTACACCTTC.

The rearrangement links TRBV3-1 to TRBJ1-1; D is undetermined. Trimming took 0 bases from V and 8 from J, leaving 10 bases between them. Per the germline V gene, CDR1 is LGHDT and CDR2 is YNNKEL (reference sequence). The CDR3 sequence is 13 residues long. In DNA form, the CDR3 reads TGTGCCAGCAGCCAAGATCGGGAAGTAGAAGCTTTCTTT. Translated: CASSQDREVEAFF.

The chain is built from TRBV25-1 and TRBJ1-2, with D unresolved. The CDR3 sequence is 14 residues long. The V and J ends lost 5 bases and 1 base respectively, with 11 bases between them. Germline V gene data show CDR1 as MGHDK and CDR2 as SYGVNS. CDR3 in amino acids: CASSPHAVNYGYTF. CDR3 bases: TGTGCCAGCAGTCCCCACGCCGTTAACTATGGCTACACCTTC.

The table lists this clonotype with many counts. The chain has TRBV28 and TRBJ1-2; D remains unclear. Trimming cost V 6 bases and J 4 bases, with 9 bases left between them. The CDR3 totals 12 residues. Germline V gene sequence: CDR1 MDHEN, CDR2 SYDVKM. CDR3 sequence (DNA): TGTGCCAGCAGAACAAACATCTATGGCTACACCTTC. Encoded protein: CASRTNIYGYTF.

This clonotype was recorded many times. The chain links TRBV15 to TRBJ1-1; no firm D call. Germline CDR1 and CDR2: LNHNV and YYDKDF (reference sequence). This CDR3 is 15 amino acids long. V shed 0 bases and J shed 4 bases, with 12 bases lying between them. The CDR3 reads CATSRDRGGRTEAFF. The DNA of the CDR3 is TGTGCCACCAGCAGAGATCGTGGAGGGCGCACTGAAGCTTTCTTT.